This is a list of T cell receptor beta chains from one sample in a study of blood T cell repertoires in COVID-19. Repertoires were generated with immunoSEQ multiplex PCR, while TCRdb's copy carries only in-frame clones and drops some. The profile shows roughly 250,000 clones, 82% of them singletons. Material for sequencing was peripheral blood. Every receptor here comes from a woman of 80 years or more with active or convalescent COVID-19. Both conserved end residues are part of each CDR3. Expanded clones are given a class, and other clones once, few, many or no size at all.

size | V | CDR3
. | TRBV6-4 | CASSDSFNRVSSYEQYF
. | TRBV6-5 | CASRRDSGGTEAFF
. | TRBV19 | CASSTTGTGGEETQYF
. | TRBV5-4 | CASSSGGGQGAYEQYF
. | TRBV10-3 | CAITMDRAQPQHF
. | TRBV27 | CASSLSSFGAQYF
few | TRBV10-2 | CASMGQGTGDTQYF
. | TRBV10-3 | CAISGDSNYGYTF
. | TRBV5-1 | CASSTGTSEGNEQFF
. | TRBV5-1 | CASSLPQGADTQYF
. | TRBV28 | CASSFPRDIYRAASNYGYTF
. | TRBV29-1 | CSVGLGPNNEQFF
. | TRBV28 | CASSLLRGTGELFF
once | TRBV28 | CASSLIGRTGTYGYTF
. | TRBV7-8 | CASSLGGSGGYNEQFF
. | TRBV30 | CAWSVKRGQGSYNEQFF
. | TRBV18 | CASSTGLAGVYYNEQFF
. | TRBV25-1 | CASLPPTAGETQYF
. | TRBV29-1 | CSVEDPPTGGDYGYTF
many | TRBV27 | CASSLKGSGRASYEQYF
. | TRBV18 | CASSPYHTDYSNTEAFF
few | TRBV6-2/TRBV6-3 | CASSDTDASNQPQHF
. | TRBV28 | CASSLREPVPGQGAGEQYF
few | TRBV5-1 | CASSPDSRNQPQHF
. | TRBV6-5 | CASSYRVGSTEAFF
few | TRBV3-1/TRBV3-2 | CASSPSGTGYGNTIYF
once | TRBV2 | CASSIRGRVYGYTF
. | TRBV7-2 | CASSPIPGVPNYGYTF
few | TRBV27 | CASGRGNQPQHF
. | TRBV12-3/TRBV12-4 | CASSRQSNYGYTF
. | TRBV4-1 | CASSLRRQGNQPQHF
once | TRBV10-3 | CAISDPAGLAGNNEQFF
few | TRBV9 | CASSVLGLAGPGELFF
. | TRBV28 | CASSSGTPFNSPLHF
many | TRBV28 | CASWTGGGYGYTF
. | TRBV5-1 | CASSPSSGGISETQYF
. | TRBV10-1 | CASSERQGSYNEQFF
. | TRBV6-4 | CASSSQQGAGGYTF
. | TRBV18 | CASSPYSISGLSGELFF
. | TRBV11-2 | CASSLEPGRQPQHF
once | TRBV9 | CASSGGPRGDTQYF
. | TRBV5-1 | CASSQQGHEQYF
many | TRBV11-2 | CASSLGLGSTDTQYF